This is a list of T cell receptor beta chains from one sample in a study of shared clonotypes between healthy human individuals. Profiling relied on immunoSEQ multiplex PCR, and the TCRdb table lists in-frame clones only, not all of them. This repertoire shows roughly 2.4 million clones, nearly 97% found once; its top ten account for roughly 0.13%. The sample consisted of naive CD4+ T cells sorted from blood. These receptor sequences come from a man in his late teens or twenties in good health. Both conserved end residues are part of each CDR3. D genes are given only for firm matches. Size is omitted from some rows. Given values are once, few, many or a class for expanded clones.

DNA: TGTGCCAGCAGCCTAAAGGAGGGCCCCCAGTACTTC
CDR3: CASSLKEGPQYF
D: -
size: -
V: TRBV7-9
J: TRBJ2-5

DNA: TGTGCCACCAGCAGGGAGACCGGGACAGGGTTTAACGAGCAGTACTTC
CDR3: CATSRETGTGFNEQYF
D: TRBD1
size: -
V: TRBV15
J: TRBJ2-7

DNA: TGTGCCAGCAGCTTAGGTGTGGGACCAAATAACTATGGCTACACCTTC
CDR3: CASSLGVGPNNYGYTF
D: -
size: -
V: TRBV7-2
J: TRBJ1-2

DNA: TGTGCCTCTTTGGGACAGGACTCCTACGAGCAGTACTTC
CDR3: CASLGQDSYEQYF
D: TRBD1
size: -
V: TRBV30
J: TRBJ2-7

DNA: TGTGCCAGCATAAGGGCAGACAATCAGCCCCAGCATTTT
CDR3: CASIRADNQPQHF
D: -
size: -
V: TRBV6-6
J: TRBJ1-5

DNA: TGTGCCAGCTCTGCCTTGACAGGGCTCGGACAGCCCCAGCATTTT
CDR3: CASSALTGLGQPQHF
D: TRBD1
size: -
V: TRBV18
J: TRBJ1-5

DNA: TGTGCCAGCAGCTCCCCCGACAGGGCCCACGAGCAGTACTTC
CDR3: CASSSPDRAHEQYF
D: TRBD1
size: once
V: TRBV7-2
J: TRBJ2-7

DNA: TGTGCCAGCAGCGTAGCTACGGGAGGCACTAATGAAAAACTGTTTTTT
CDR3: CASSVATGGTNEKLFF
D: -
size: -
V: TRBV9
J: TRBJ1-4

DNA: TGTGCCAGTAGTAGGAGAGGGGGTGAGAACAATGAGCAGTTCTTC
CDR3: CASSRRGGENNEQFF
D: -
size: -
V: TRBV19
J: TRBJ2-1

DNA: TGCGCCAGCAGCTTGGCCGGCCCCACAGATACGCAGTATTTT
CDR3: CASSLAGPTDTQYF
D: -
size: -
V: TRBV5-1
J: TRBJ2-3

DNA: TGTGCCAGCAGTCGGAGCGGGGGGGCGAACACCGGGGAGCTGTTTTTT
CDR3: CASSRSGGANTGELFF
D: TRBD2
size: -
V: TRBV28
J: TRBJ2-2

DNA: TGTGCCAGCAGCTTAGGAAAGGGTAAGGGGAGGGCTTCCAACTATGGCTACACCTTC
CDR3: CASSLGKGKGRASNYGYTF
D: -
size: -
V: TRBV13
J: TRBJ1-2

DNA: TGTGCCAGCCCCGTCACGGGACTAGCCCACGAGCAGTACTTC
CDR3: CASPVTGLAHEQYF
D: TRBD2
size: -
V: TRBV18
J: TRBJ2-7

DNA: TGTGCCAGCAGCTTGGGGGGGGACTCCACAGATACGCAGTATTTT
CDR3: CASSLGGDSTDTQYF
D: -
size: -
V: TRBV5-4
J: TRBJ2-3

DNA: TGCGCCAGCAGCGTCGACGATAATCAGCCCCAGCATTTT
CDR3: CASSVDDNQPQHF
D: -
size: -
V: TRBV5-1
J: TRBJ1-5

DNA: TGTGCCAGCAGCGCCGACAGTCTCAATCAGCCCCAGCATTTT
CDR3: CASSADSLNQPQHF
D: -
size: -
V: TRBV6-1
J: TRBJ1-5

DNA: TGTGCCAGCAGCTTAGATATGACCCCCGAGCAGTACTTC
CDR3: CASSLDMTPEQYF
D: -
size: -
V: TRBV11-2
J: TRBJ2-7

DNA: TGCAGCGTTGAAGGGACTAGCGGCAAAAACATTCAGTACTTC
CDR3: CSVEGTSGKNIQYF
D: TRBD2
size: -
V: TRBV29-1
J: TRBJ2-4

DNA: TGTGCCAGCAGTCAGACAGGGGGCGGCTACAATGAGCAGTTCTTC
CDR3: CASSQTGGGYNEQFF
D: TRBD1
size: -
V: TRBV6-5
J: TRBJ2-1

DNA: TGTGCCAGCTCCCGATCGACAGATACGCAGTATTTT
CDR3: CASSRSTDTQYF
D: -
size: few
V: TRBV5-4
J: TRBJ2-3

DNA: TGTGCCATCAGCAGGACTGGCTCCTACGAGCAGTACTTC
CDR3: CAISRTGSYEQYF
D: -
size: -
V: TRBV10-3
J: TRBJ2-7

DNA: TGTGCCACCAGCAGAGAGCCGACATCCTCCTACGAGCAGTACTTC
CDR3: CATSREPTSSYEQYF
D: -
size: -
V: TRBV15
J: TRBJ2-7

DNA: TGTGCCAGCAGCTCACAGGACAGGGGGGGCTACGAGCAGTACTTC
CDR3: CASSSQDRGGYEQYF
D: TRBD1
size: -
V: TRBV7-8
J: TRBJ2-7

DNA: TGCGCCAGCAGTTTCTTGGGGGGGTATGGAGAGACCCAGTACTTC
CDR3: CASSFLGGYGETQYF
D: TRBD2
size: -
V: TRBV10-2
J: TRBJ2-5

DNA: TGTGCCTGGAGTGTACGGGGGAGCTACGAGCAGTACTTC
CDR3: CAWSVRGSYEQYF
D: -
size: -
V: TRBV30
J: TRBJ2-7

DNA: TGTGCCAGCAGTGAAAAACCGGGATATGGCTACACCTTC
CDR3: CASSEKPGYGYTF
D: -
size: -
V: TRBV2
J: TRBJ1-2

DNA: TGTGCCACCAGCTCTCAGCGGGAGACCTACAATGAGCAGTTCTTC
CDR3: CATSSQRETYNEQFF
D: TRBD2
size: -
V: TRBV15
J: TRBJ2-1

DNA: TGTGCCAGCAGGAGGACTAGCGGTGTGGAGACCCAGTACTTC
CDR3: CASRRTSGVETQYF
D: TRBD2
size: -
V: TRBV2
J: TRBJ2-5

DNA: TGTGCCAGCAGCTTGGGCAGCACAGATACGCAGTATTTT
CDR3: CASSLGSTDTQYF
D: -
size: -
V: TRBV5-4
J: TRBJ2-3

DNA: TGTGCCACCTCTCCGGGACTAGCGGATGACATTCAGTACTTC
CDR3: CATSPGLADDIQYF
D: TRBD2
size: once
V: TRBV10-3
J: TRBJ2-4

DNA: TGTGCCAGCAGCTTATTGGGGAGCCACTATGGCTACACCTTC
CDR3: CASSLLGSHYGYTF
D: -
size: few
V: TRBV7-9
J: TRBJ1-2

DNA: TGTGCCAGCTCACCACGTGAGGATACGCAGTATTTT
CDR3: CASSPREDTQYF
D: -
size: -
V: TRBV18
J: TRBJ2-3

DNA: TGTGCCAGCAACTTCGGGCCTAGCGGGAGTTACGAGCAGTACTTC
CDR3: CASNFGPSGSYEQYF
D: TRBD2
size: -
V: TRBV5-5
J: TRBJ2-7

DNA: TGTGCCATCAGAATCGGCTCCTACAATGAGCAGTTCTTC
CDR3: CAIRIGSYNEQFF
D: -
size: -
V: TRBV10-3
J: TRBJ2-1

DNA: TGTGCCAGCAGCACGGAGGGACAGGGAGGGGAGACCCAGTACTTC
CDR3: CASSTEGQGGETQYF
D: TRBD1
size: -
V: TRBV2
J: TRBJ2-5

DNA: TGTGCCAGCAGTCCTGGGACAGGGCAATACGGCGAGCAGTACTTC
CDR3: CASSPGTGQYGEQYF
D: TRBD1
size: -
V: TRBV27
J: TRBJ2-7

DNA: TGTGCCAGCAGTCTCGAATACAATGAGCAGTTCTTC
CDR3: CASSLEYNEQFF
D: -
size: -
V: TRBV28
J: TRBJ2-1

DNA: TGCGCCAGCAGCCAAGCTCAAACCTCCTATAATTCACCCCTCCACTTT
CDR3: CASSQAQTSYNSPLHF
D: -
size: -
V: TRBV4-3
J: TRBJ1-6

DNA: TGTGCCAGCAGTCGAAACAGGGGGAATGAGCAGTTCTTC
CDR3: CASSRNRGNEQFF
D: TRBD1
size: -
V: TRBV2
J: TRBJ2-1

DNA: TGTGCCAGCAGTGAGCAGGGCAGTAATCAGCCCCAGCATTTT
CDR3: CASSEQGSNQPQHF
D: -
size: -
V: TRBV2
J: TRBJ1-5

DNA: TGCGCCAGCAACAGCGGGGGCACAGATACGCAGTATTTT
CDR3: CASNSGGTDTQYF
D: TRBD2
size: -
V: TRBV5-1
J: TRBJ2-3

DNA: TGTGCCAGCAGCTTAGGGACTAGGCCCCCTTACGAGCAGTACTTC
CDR3: CASSLGTRPPYEQYF
D: TRBD2
size: -
V: TRBV7-9
J: TRBJ2-7

DNA: TGCGCCAGCAGCTTGGGGGCAGGCTCCTACGAGCAGTACTTC
CDR3: CASSLGAGSYEQYF
D: -
size: -
V: TRBV5-1
J: TRBJ2-7

DNA: TGTGCCAGCAGCCCGGGACAGGACCTCCGGCGGTATTTT
CDR3: CASSPGQDLRRYF
D: TRBD1
size: -
V: TRBV7-2
J: TRBJ2-3

DNA: TGTGCCAGATGGTACGTTAGCGGGGCGGACTCCTACGAGCAGTACTTC
CDR3: CARWYVSGADSYEQYF
D: TRBD2
size: -
V: TRBV5-4
J: TRBJ2-7

DNA: TGTGCCAGCAGCTTAGAGGCAGGGGCCGCGGGTGGCTACACCTTC
CDR3: CASSLEAGAAGGYTF
D: -
size: -
V: TRBV7-8
J: TRBJ1-2

DNA: TGTGCCAGCAGCCCCGGCCAGGGGGCCTATGGCTACACCTTC
CDR3: CASSPGQGAYGYTF
D: TRBD1
size: -
V: TRBV11-2
J: TRBJ1-2

DNA: TGTGCCAGTAGTAGTTCGGGAGGGCCGTACGAGCAGTACTTC
CDR3: CASSSSGGPYEQYF
D: TRBD2
size: -
V: TRBV19
J: TRBJ2-7

DNA: TGTGCCAGCAGCTTCTACCCCCAAGATACTGAAGCTTTCTTT
CDR3: CASSFYPQDTEAFF
D: -
size: -
V: TRBV5-8
J: TRBJ1-1

DNA: TGTGCCAGCTCACCACTCGCCTCCACAGATACGCAGTATTTT
CDR3: CASSPLASTDTQYF
D: -
size: -
V: TRBV18
J: TRBJ2-3

DNA: TGCGCCAGCAGCTTGGCGGTGAACACTGAAGCTTTCTTT
CDR3: CASSLAVNTEAFF
D: -
size: few
V: TRBV5-1
J: TRBJ1-1